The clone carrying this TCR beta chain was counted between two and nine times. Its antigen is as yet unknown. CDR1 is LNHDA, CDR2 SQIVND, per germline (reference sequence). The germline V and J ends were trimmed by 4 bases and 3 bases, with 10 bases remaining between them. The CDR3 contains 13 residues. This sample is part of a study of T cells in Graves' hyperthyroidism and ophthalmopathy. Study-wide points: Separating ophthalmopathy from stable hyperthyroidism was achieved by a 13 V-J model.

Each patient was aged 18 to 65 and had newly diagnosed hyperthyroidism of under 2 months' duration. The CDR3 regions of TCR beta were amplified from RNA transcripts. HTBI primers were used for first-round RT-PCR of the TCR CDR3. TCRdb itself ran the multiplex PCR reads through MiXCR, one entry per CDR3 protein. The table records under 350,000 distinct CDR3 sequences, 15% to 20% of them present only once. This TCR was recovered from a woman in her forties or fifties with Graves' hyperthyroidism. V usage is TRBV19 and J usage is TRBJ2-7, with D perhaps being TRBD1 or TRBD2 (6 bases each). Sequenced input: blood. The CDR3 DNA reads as TGTGCCAGTAGTAAAGGGGGAGGCTACGAGCAGTACTTC. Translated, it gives CASSKGGGYEQYF.